This T cell receptor (beta chain) was profiled in a study of shared clonotypes between healthy human individuals. Study results and caveats: Naive CD4 clonotypes were shared across several donors at roughly 5.5%. Blood alone was sampled, and tissue repertoires likely differ.

Sequencing was performed with immunoSEQ multiplex PCR; in TCRdb, only in-frame clones are kept and a portion is missing. Of about 180,000 clones in the sample, about 93% were seen once. V was cut by 2 bases and J by 5 bases, with 7 bases left in between. The CDR3 is 12 amino acids. Germline V gene lookup returns CDR1 SGHNT and CDR2 YYREEE (reference sequence). Turning to this clone: Its antigen is not identified.

The clonotype originates from a woman aged 30 to 39 in good health. Sequencing was carried out using naive CD4+ T cells sorted from blood. The subset was: CD45RA+ positively selected. The J gene is TRBJ1-1, the V gene TRBV5-4, with unresolved D. The CDR3 here is CASSFQETEAFF. The CDR3, as DNA: TGTGCCAGCAGCTTCCAGGAGACTGAAGCTTTCTTT.